Below, one T cell receptor beta chain is given with its context. Its antigen is undetermined. The table came from immunoSEQ multiplex PCR; TCRdb's copy has only in-frame clones and leaves some out. Of roughly 810,000 clones in the sample, around 96% were seen once. This sample is drawn from a study of shared clonotypes between healthy human individuals. Turning to the study itself: There were three CD4 naive, three CD4 memory, two CD8 naive and one CD8 memory plates per donor. Study results and limitations: Non-shared clonotypes were found to have lower generation probabilities than the clonotypes that were shared by all four of the sorted-subset donors. Sequencing depth was expected to affect clonotype sharing among donors.

Naivety among CD8 cells was defined by CD45RO negativity and positive CCR7 selection, thereby excluding terminally differentiated effector memory CD45RA+ cells. There are 19 residues in the CDR3. V was cut by 4 bases and J by 3 bases, with 28 bases left in between. Germline assignment: CDR1 SGHVS and CDR2 FNYEAQ. The material sequenced was naive CD8+ T cells sorted from blood. The TCR was taken from a man in his thirties or forties in good health. The chain combines TRBV7-6 with TRBJ2-7; possible D gene TRBD2, 6 bases. CDR3 in DNA: TGTGCCAGCAGCTCACCCCCGGGACTCGCGAAATACGGCGACTACGAGCAGTACTTC. It specifies CASSSPPGLAKYGDYEQYF.